A single sample is the source of the 4 T cell receptor beta chains below, sequenced in a study of blood T cell repertoires in COVID-19. Clones were read by immunoSEQ multiplex PCR, and TCRdb kept only the in-frame ones, dropping some. The sample records about 270,000 clones, roughly 84% being singletons. Sequencing input: peripheral blood. The receptors stem from a human donor in a cohort sampled during active COVID-19.

The rearrangement links TRBV4-1 to TRBJ1-4; D uncertain. Between the trimmed V and J ends, which lost 0 bases and 0 bases, there was a span of 8 bases. The CDR3 totals 16 residues. CDR1 is MGHRA and CDR2 is YSYEKL in the germline V gene. CDR3 sequence: CASSQEMLPTNEKLFF. DNA for the CDR3: TGCGCCAGCAGCCAAGAGATGCTACCAACTAATGAAAAACTGTTTTTT.

V gene TRBV25-1 combines with J gene TRBJ2-5; unclear D gene. V lost 5 bases, J lost 2 bases, and 15 bases lay in between. CDR1 MGHDK and CDR2 SYGVNS come from the germline V gene. The CDR3 sequence is 15 residues long. CDR3 bases: TGTGCCAGCAGTAGCCATGTCAAACCACAAGAGACCCAGTACTTC. Translation: CASSSHVKPQETQYF.

The rearrangement uses TRBV6-5 and TRBJ2-7; weak D call: TRBD1 (6 bases). The germline V gene has CDR1 MNHEY and CDR2 SVGAGI. The V and J ends lost 6 bases and 3 bases respectively, with 15 bases between them. This CDR3 is 14 amino acids long. This CDR3 reads CASSINRVSYEQYF. Here the CDR3 DNA reads TGTGCCAGCAGCATCAACAGGGTAAGCTACGAGCAGTACTTC.

The chain combines TRBV5-1 with TRBJ2-3; D is possibly TRBD1 (6 bases). With 4 bases removed from V and 4 bases from J, the gap between germline ends came to 7 bases. The CDR3 totals 12 residues. Germline lookup yields CDR1 SGHRS and CDR2 YFSETQ. CDR3 loop: CASSPGADTQYF. The CDR3 coding sequence is TGCGCCAGCAGCCCAGGGGCAGATACGCAGTATTTT.